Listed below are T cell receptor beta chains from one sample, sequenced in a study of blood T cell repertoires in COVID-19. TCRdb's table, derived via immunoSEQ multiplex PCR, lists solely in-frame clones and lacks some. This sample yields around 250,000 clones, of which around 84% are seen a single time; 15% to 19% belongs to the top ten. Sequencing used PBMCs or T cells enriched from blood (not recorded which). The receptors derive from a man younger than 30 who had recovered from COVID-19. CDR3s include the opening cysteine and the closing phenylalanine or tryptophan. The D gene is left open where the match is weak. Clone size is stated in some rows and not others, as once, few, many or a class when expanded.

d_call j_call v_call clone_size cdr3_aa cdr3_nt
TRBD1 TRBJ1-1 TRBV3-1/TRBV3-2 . CAVHDGGTGGMNTEAFF TGTGCCGTCCATGACGGGGGGACAGGGGGCATGAACACTGAAGCTTTCTTT
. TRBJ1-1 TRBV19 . CASIPRGGTEAFF TGTGCCAGTATTCCACGGGGGGGGACTGAAGCTTTCTTT
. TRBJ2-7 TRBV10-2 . CASRVGESYEQYF TGCGCCAGCAGGGTAGGGGAATCCTACGAGCAGTACTTC
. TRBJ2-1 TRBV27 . CASTPGGYYNEQFF TGTGCCAGCACCCCAGGGGGGTATTACAATGAGCAGTTCTTC
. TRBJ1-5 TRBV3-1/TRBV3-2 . CASSQGALNQPQHF TGTGCCAGCAGCCAGGGGGCTCTTAATCAGCCCCAGCATTTT
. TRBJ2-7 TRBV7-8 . CASSLEAWEQYF TGTGCCAGCAGCTTAGAAGCGTGGGAGCAGTACTTC
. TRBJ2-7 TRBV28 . CASSLAGGRYEQYF TGTGCCAGCAGTTTGGCAGGGGGGCGATACGAGCAGTACTTC
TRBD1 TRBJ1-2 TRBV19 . CASRRDRSYGYTF TGTGCCAGTAGGCGGGACAGGAGCTATGGCTACACCTTC
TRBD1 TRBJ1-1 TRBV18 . CASSPGGQGTEAFF TGTGCCAGCTCACCAGGTGGACAGGGCACTGAAGCTTTCTTT
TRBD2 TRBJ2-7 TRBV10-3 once CAISDWTSGLRSYEQYF TGTGCCATCAGTGATTGGACTAGCGGGCTGAGATCCTACGAGCAGTACTTC
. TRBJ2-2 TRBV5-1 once CASSLEEVGELFF TGCGCCAGCAGCTTGGAGGAGGTCGGGGAGCTGTTTTTT
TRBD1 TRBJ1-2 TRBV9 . CASSRDRGTYGYTF TGTGCCAGCAGCAGGGACAGGGGGACCTATGGCTACACCTTC
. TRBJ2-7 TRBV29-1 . CSVGGSFSYEQYF TGCAGCGTTGGAGGGAGTTTCTCCTACGAGCAGTACTTC
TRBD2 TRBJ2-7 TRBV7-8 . CASSPRTLSGRASEQYF TGTGCCAGCAGCCCCCGAACTCTTAGCGGGAGGGCCTCCGAGCAGTACTTC
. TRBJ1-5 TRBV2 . CASRYDSYQPQHF TGTGCCAGCAGATATGACAGCTATCAGCCCCAGCATTTT
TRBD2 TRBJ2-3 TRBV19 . CASSPHQLAPTDTQYF TGTGCCAGTAGTCCCCACCAACTAGCGCCCACAGATACGCAGTATTTT
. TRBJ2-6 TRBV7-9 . CASSLGGEEATSGANVLTF TGTGCCAGCAGCTTAGGGGGGGAAGAGGCCACCTCTGGGGCCAACGTCCTGACTTTC
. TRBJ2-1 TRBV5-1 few CASSLGQYNEQFF TGCGCCAGCAGCTTGGGACAGTACAATGAGCAGTTCTTC
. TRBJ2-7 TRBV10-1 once CASSEQIYEQYF TGCGCCAGCAGTGAGCAGATCTACGAGCAGTACTTC
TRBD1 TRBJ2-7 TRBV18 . CASSPGTGEIYEQYF TGTGCCAGCTCACCAGGGACAGGGGAGATCTACGAGCAGTACTTC
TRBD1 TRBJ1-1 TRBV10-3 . CAIGGQGNTEAFF TGTGCCATCGGGGGACAGGGGAACACTGAAGCTTTCTTT
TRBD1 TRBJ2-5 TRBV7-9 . CASSSGTGVITQYF TGTGCCAGCAGCTCCGGGACAGGGGTGATCACCCAGTACTTC
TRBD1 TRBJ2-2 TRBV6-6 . CASSLDRGNGELFF TGTGCCAGCAGCTTAGACAGGGGGAACGGGGAGCTGTTTTTT
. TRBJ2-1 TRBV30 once CAGDREFYNEQFF TGTGCCGGTGACAGAGAATTCTACAATGAGCAGTTCTTC
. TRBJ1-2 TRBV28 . CASITGTSQFVGYTF TGTGCCAGCATCACGGGGACATCCCAATTCGTCGGCTACACCTTC
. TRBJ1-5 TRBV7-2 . CASSLSSSGNQPQHF TGTGCCAGCAGCTTAAGTTCGTCGGGCAATCAGCCCCAGCATTTT
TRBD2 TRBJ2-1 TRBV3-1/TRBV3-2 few CASSLRGVNEQFF TGTGCCAGCAGCTTGCGGGGGGTGAATGAGCAGTTCTTC
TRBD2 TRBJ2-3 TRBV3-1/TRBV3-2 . CASSQVPRESTDTQYF TGTGCCAGCAGCCAAGTCCCGCGGGAGAGCACAGATACGCAGTATTTT
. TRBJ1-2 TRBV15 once CATSRERSGNGYTF TGTGCCACCAGCAGAGAAAGGTCAGGGAACGGCTACACCTTC
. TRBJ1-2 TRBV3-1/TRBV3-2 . CASSQGGFGGNYGYTF TGTGCCAGCAGCCAAGGGGGTTTCGGGGGGAACTATGGCTACACCTTC
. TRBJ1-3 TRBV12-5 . CASGQMPSGNTIYF TGTGCTAGTGGTCAGATGCCTTCTGGAAACACCATATATTTT
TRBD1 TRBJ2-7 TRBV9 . CASSVEPDRGVYEQYF TGTGCCAGCAGCGTAGAACCGGACAGGGGGGTCTACGAGCAGTACTTC
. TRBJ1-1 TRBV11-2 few CASSLVDTEAFF TGTGCCAGCAGCTTAGTGGACACCGAAGCTTTCTTT
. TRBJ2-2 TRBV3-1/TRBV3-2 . CASSQEEAGKNTGELFF TGTGCCAGCAGCCAAGAAGAGGCGGGGAAGAACACCGGGGAGCTGTTTTTT
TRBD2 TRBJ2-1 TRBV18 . CASSQTGLNNEQFF TGTGCCAGCTCACAAACGGGACTAAACAATGAGCAGTTCTTC
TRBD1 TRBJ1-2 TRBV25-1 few CASSEPGRGDYGYTF TGTGCCAGCAGTGAACCGGGCAGGGGGGACTATGGCTACACCTTC
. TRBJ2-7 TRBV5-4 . CASSLDRVNEQYF TGTGCCAGCAGCTTGGACAGGGTCAACGAGCAGTACTTC
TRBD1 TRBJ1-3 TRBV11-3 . CASSDRGPRSGNTIYF TGTGCCAGCAGTGACAGGGGCCCTCGTTCTGGAAACACCATATATTTT
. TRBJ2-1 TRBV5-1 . CASSLYNEQFF TGCGCCAGCAGCCTCTACAATGAGCAGTTCTTC
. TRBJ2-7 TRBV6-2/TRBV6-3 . CASSYEEAGASYEQYF TGTGCCAGCAGTTACGAGGAGGCGGGGGCATCCTACGAGCAGTACTTC
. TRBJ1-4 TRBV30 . CACHRQGFATNEKLFF TGTGCCTGTCACAGGCAGGGGTTTGCAACTAATGAAAAACTGTTTTTT
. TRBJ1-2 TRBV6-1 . CASSEQDYGYTF TGTGCCAGCAGTGAACAGGACTATGGCTACACCTTC
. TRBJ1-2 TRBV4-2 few CASSQGTVYGYTF TGTGCCAGCAGCCAGGGGACTGTCTATGGCTACACCTTC
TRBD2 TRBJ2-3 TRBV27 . CASSAFLAEGTDTQYF TGTGCCAGCAGTGCTTTTCTAGCGGAAGGAACAGATACGCAGTATTTT
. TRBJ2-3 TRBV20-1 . CSASRTPSQYF TGCAGTGCTAGTCGGACTCCCTCGCAGTATTTT
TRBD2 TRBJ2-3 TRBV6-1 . CASSEEGSGSPDTQYF TGTGCCAGCAGTGAAGAGGGTAGCGGGAGTCCAGATACGCAGTATTTT
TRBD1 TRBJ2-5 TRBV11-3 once CASSSSGQGAETQYF TGTGCCAGCAGCTCCTCGGGACAGGGCGCGGAGACCCAGTACTTC
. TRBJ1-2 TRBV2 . CASRATASYGYTF TGTGCCAGCAGGGCGACAGCCAGCTATGGCTACACCTTC